The 4 T cell receptor beta chains given below trace back to one sample, sequenced in a study of blood T cell repertoires in COVID-19. Only in-frame clones appear in the TCRdb table, and some are missing; sequencing was by immunoSEQ multiplex PCR. The repertoire holds around 130,000 clones, with roughly four fifths as singletons. Sequencing was carried out using PBMCs or T cells enriched from blood (not recorded which). The origin of the receptors is a woman younger than 30 who had been exposed to COVID-19.

The sample holds one count of this clone. The V call is TRBV29-1, the J call TRBJ2-7, with D possibly TRBD1 on 6 matching bases. V lost 2 bases, J lost 3 bases, and 11 bases lay in between. Per the germline V gene, CDR1 is SQVTM and CDR2 is ANQGSEA. CDR3 size: 13 residues. As DNA, the CDR3 is TGCAGCGTTGAAAGCGCAGGGGACTACGAGCAGTACTTC. Protein: CSVESAGDYEQYF.

This clone was seen more than once but under ten times. This chain links TRBV11-2 with TRBJ1-4; D uncertain. Trimming left V 3 bases short and J 8 bases short, with 22 bases between. Germline V CDR1 and CDR2: SGHAT, FQNNGV. The CDR3 is 17 residues long. The DNA for the CDR3 is TGTGCCAGCAGCTTTCTAAAAATCCCGTCCCGCCGAGAAAAACTGTTTTTT. Its translation: CASSFLKIPSRREKLFF. Full variable domain (remainder filled in from reference TRBV11-2 and TRBJ1-4): EAGVAQSPRYKIIEKRQSVAFWCNPISGHATLYWYQQILGQGPKLLIQFQNNGVVDDSQLPKDRFSAERLKGVDSTLKIQPAKLEDSAVYLCASSFLKIPSRREKLFFGSGTQLSVL.

The V call is TRBV6-5, the J call TRBJ2-7; 8 nucleotides line up with TRBD1. The germline gives CDR1 MNHEY, CDR2 SVGAGI. Losses at the gene ends were 5 bases for V and 5 bases for J; bases not matched to a gene: 11. The CDR3 has 15 amino acids. DNA for the CDR3: TGTGCCAGCAGTCGGACGACAGGGGAGTACGACGAGCAGTACTTC. This sequence encodes CASSRTTGEYDEQYF.

This clone was recorded only once. This rearrangement joins TRBV29-1 to TRBJ2-7; tentative D call: TRBD2 (5 bases). V was trimmed by 8 bases and J by 9 bases, leaving 20 bases between them. CDR1 and CDR2 from the germline V gene are SQVTM and ANQGSEA. The CDR3 extends over 12 amino acids. The DNA for the CDR3 is TGCAGCAACCGAGGGCCTCGCTATGGGCAGTACTTC. This encodes CSNRGPRYGQYF.